This T cell receptor beta chain emerged from a study of long-term antiretroviral therapy in people with HIV. About the study: About a decade before 2015, the earliest samples were taken when ART was typically delayed. Whole-study results and caveats: ART preceded a rise in diversity that nonetheless stayed lower than in transplant donor controls. CDR3 length ranges were narrower in HIV repertoires than in controls.

The immunoSEQ assay was v3.0, run at survey level. Sequenced by immunoSEQ multiplex PCR; TCRdb stores in-frame clones only, minus some. The sample lists some 35,000 clones, 83% occurring once. The sample holds a few counts of this clone. Its antigen is unknown. The CDR3 totals 15 residues. V shed 4 bases and J shed 10 bases, with 21 bases lying between them. The germline V gene has CDR1 SGDLS and CDR2 YYNGEE. The receptor was isolated from a young man with HIV. V usage is TRBV9 and J usage is TRBJ1-5; tentative D call: TRBD1 (5 bases). The sequenced sample was unsorted PBMCs, obtained 0.4 years before starting antiretroviral therapy. The CDR3 nucleotides are TGTGCCAGCAGCCCAACCGGGACGGGGCATTCCCCCCAGCATTTT. Translating it yields CASSPTGTGHSPQHF.